The rows below give T cell receptor beta chains drawn from one sample of a study of molecular identifiers for immune sequencing clone quantification. TCRdb independently ran MiXCR on the PCR reads; one entry per CDR3 protein. The repertoire has about 36,000 distinct CDR3 sequences, less than 20% of them found once; the top ten carry about 7.4%. Source material: naive CD8+ T cells from blood, with Jurkat cell RNA spiked in. These receptors were collected from a human donor in good health. Some libraries in this study had Jurkat cell RNA spiked in. Both conserved end residues are part of each CDR3. Fields, in order: V gene, D gene, clone size, J gene, CDR3 DNA, CDR3 protein. A D gene is named only where the DNA matches it firmly. Part of the rows lack a size; the others show once, few, many or a class for expanded clones.

>TRBV19|NA|few|TRBJ1-1
TGTGCCAGTAGTAGGGTGGGCACTGAAGCTTTCTTT
CASSRVGTEAFF
>TRBV12-3/TRBV12-4|NA|many|TRBJ1-5
TGTGCCAGCACCCCGGACAGCAATCAGCCCCAGCATTTT
CASTPDSNQPQHF
>TRBV5-1|TRBD2|few|TRBJ2-7
TGCGCCAGCACACTAGCGGGAGGGGAAACCTACGAGCAGTACTTC
CASTLAGGETYEQYF
>TRBV7-9|NA|many|TRBJ2-3
TGTGCCAGCAGCTCCCCCGAAACAGGGAACCACGGAGGACTAGTCTCAAATACGCAGTATTTT
CASSSPETGNHGGLVSNTQYF
>TRBV7-7|TRBD2|few|TRBJ2-5
TGTGCCAGCTCAGCGGGAGGTGTTGAGACCCAGTACTTC
CASSAGGVETQYF
>TRBV4-1|NA|many|TRBJ2-3
TGCGCCAGCAGCCGGGGCCCGGGGTCTGATACGCAGTATTTT
CASSRGPGSDTQYF
>TRBV12-3/TRBV12-4|NA|few|TRBJ1-2
TGTGCCAGCAGTTTTAATGGCTACACCTTC
CASSFNGYTF
>TRBV7-9|TRBD1|few|TRBJ1-1
TGTGCCAGCAGCTTAGGGGACAGGGTGACTGAAGCTTTCTTT
CASSLGDRVTEAFF
>TRBV27|NA|many|TRBJ2-1
TGTGCCAGCGCTCAAGCGGTATACAATGAGCAGTTCTTC
CASAQAVYNEQFF
>TRBV12-3/TRBV12-4|NA|many|TRBJ2-2
TGTGCCACTCTCATTTCAGGGCACGGGGAGCTGTTTTTT
CATLISGHGELFF
>TRBV2|NA|many|TRBJ2-7
TGTGCCAGCGGAAGCGGGTTACAGATGTACGAGCAGTACTTC
CASGSGLQMYEQYF
>TRBV5-6|NA|many|TRBJ2-1
TGTGCCAGCAGCTTAATTAGCGACCCCTCCTCCTACAATGAGCAGTTCTTC
CASSLISDPSSYNEQFF
>TRBV12-3/TRBV12-4|TRBD1|many|TRBJ1-2
TGTGCCAGCAGTTCCCCCGCTCTGACAGGGGTTCATGGCTACACCTTC
CASSSPALTGVHGYTF
>TRBV12-3/TRBV12-4|NA|few|TRBJ2-1
TGTGCCAGCTGGAGTTCGTCTAACAGTGAGCAGTTCTTC
CASWSSSNSEQFF
>TRBV3-1|NA|many|TRBJ2-7
TGTGCCAGCAGCCAAGGTAGCGGTCCCTACGAGCAGTACTTC
CASSQGSGPYEQYF
>TRBV13|NA|NA|TRBJ2-5
TGTGCCAGCAGCTTAGTGAAGGCCTACCAAGAGACCCAGTACTTC
CASSLVKAYQETQYF
>TRBV4-3|NA|many|TRBJ1-1
TGCGCCAGCAGCCAAGATTTGAACACTGAAGCTTTCTTT
CASSQDLNTEAFF
>TRBV4-1|TRBD2|NA|TRBJ2-1
TGCGCCAGCAGCCAAACCTCTAGCGGAGTTTACAATGAGCAGTTCTTC
CASSQTSSGVYNEQFF
>TRBV11-2|NA|many|TRBJ2-7
TGTGCCAGCAGCTTAGATTGGAGTATCTACGAGCAGTACTTC
CASSLDWSIYEQYF
>TRBV5-6|NA|many|TRBJ1-1
TGTGCCAGCAGCGAACAGGGAGGCGGTCGTGCTTTCTTT
CASSEQGGGRAFF
>TRBV7-9|NA|medium-sized|TRBJ2-1
TGTGCCAGCGTAGCGGCTGCCTACAATGAGCAGTTCTTC
CASVAAAYNEQFF
>TRBV10-2|NA|many|TRBJ2-3
TGCGCCAGCAGTGAGGTGAGGGCCATCACAGATACGCAGTATTTT
CASSEVRAITDTQYF
>TRBV3-1|TRBD2|many|TRBJ2-1
TGTGCCAGCAGCCAAGAAGGACTAGCGGGAGGCCCAGAGAGCTCCTACAATGAGCAGTTCTTC
CASSQEGLAGGPESSYNEQFF
>TRBV4-3|NA|NA|TRBJ1-6
TGCGTCAGCAGCCAAGTAGGGGATTCACCCCTCCACTTT
CVSSQVGDSPLHF